This T cell receptor beta chain comes out of a study of somatic mutations in cytotoxic T cells in rheumatoid arthritis. The wider study: Sorted by flow to nearly 100% purity were some V beta antibody-stained T-cell populations, including V beta1+ cells sequenced for TCRB. Overall study findings and caveats: Of around 60 patients, fewer than 10 had a largest CD8+ clone that exceeded 20% of CD8+ cells. CD8+ T-cell clonality showed no significant difference between rheumatoid arthritis patients and age-matched healthy controls.

Germline V lookup: CDR1 SGHDT, CDR2 YYEEEE. With 0 bases removed from V and 0 bases from J, the gap between germline ends came to 10 bases. This CDR3 has 16 residues. Original data processing: Patient CD8+ clones larger than 1% rarely matched published virus-specific TCRB sequences. Sequencing used immunoSEQ multiplex PCR; TCRdb keeps in-frame clones, though not all of them. V and J calls and clone size follow that table, whereas D and trimming were derived from the DNA. The sample records approximately 23,000 clones, roughly 80% being singletons. In its sample, this clone was seen a few times. Antigen unknown.

Input material: CD8+ T cells sorted from blood. The source is an adult with rheumatoid arthritis. This chain uses TRBV5-6 with TRBJ1-3; D is uncertain. The chain's CDR3 is CASSLGPTDSGNTIYF. CDR3 coding DNA: TGTGCCAGCAGCTTGGGACCGACTGACTCTGGAAACACCATATATTTT.